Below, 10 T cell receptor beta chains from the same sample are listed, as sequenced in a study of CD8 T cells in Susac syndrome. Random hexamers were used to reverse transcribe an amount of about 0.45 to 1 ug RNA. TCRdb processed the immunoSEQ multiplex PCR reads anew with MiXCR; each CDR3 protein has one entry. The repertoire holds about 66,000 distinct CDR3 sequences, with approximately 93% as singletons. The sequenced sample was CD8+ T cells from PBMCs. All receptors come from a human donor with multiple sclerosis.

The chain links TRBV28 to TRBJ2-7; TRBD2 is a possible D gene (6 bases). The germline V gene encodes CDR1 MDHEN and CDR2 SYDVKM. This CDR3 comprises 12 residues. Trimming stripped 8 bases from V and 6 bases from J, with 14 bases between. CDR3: CASVLAEGEQYF. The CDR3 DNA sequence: TGTGCCAGCGTTTTAGCGGAGGGCGAGCAGTACTTC. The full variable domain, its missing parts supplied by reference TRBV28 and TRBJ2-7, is DVKVTQSSRYLVKRTGEKVFLECVQDMDHENMFWYRQDPGLGLRLIYFSYDVKMKEKGDIPEGYSVSREKKERFSLILESASTNQTSMYLCASVLAEGEQYFGPGTRLTVT.

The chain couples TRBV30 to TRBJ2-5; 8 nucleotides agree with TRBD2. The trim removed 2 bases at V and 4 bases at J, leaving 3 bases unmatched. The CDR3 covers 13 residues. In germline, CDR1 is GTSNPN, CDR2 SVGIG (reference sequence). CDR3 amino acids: CAWSRGGGETQYF. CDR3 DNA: TGTGCCTGGAGTCGGGGGGGAGGAGAGACCCAGTACTTC.

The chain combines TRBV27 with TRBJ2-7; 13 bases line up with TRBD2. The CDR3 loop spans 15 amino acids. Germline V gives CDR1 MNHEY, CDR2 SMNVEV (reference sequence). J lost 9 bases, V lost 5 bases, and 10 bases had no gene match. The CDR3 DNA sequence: TGTGCCAGCAGTCCCGGGACTAGCGGGATCGTTGGGCAGTACTTC. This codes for CASSPGTSGIVGQYF.

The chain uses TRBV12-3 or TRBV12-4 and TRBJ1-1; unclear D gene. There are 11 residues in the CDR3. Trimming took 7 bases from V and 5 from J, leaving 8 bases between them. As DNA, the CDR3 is TGTGCCAGCACCTGGGAAACTGAAGCTTTCTTT. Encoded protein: CASTWETEAFF.

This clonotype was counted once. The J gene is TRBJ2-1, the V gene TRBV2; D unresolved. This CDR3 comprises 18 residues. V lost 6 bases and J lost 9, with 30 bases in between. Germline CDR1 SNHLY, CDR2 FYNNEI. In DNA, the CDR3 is TGTGCCAGCAGCAATCATCGTTGGGATTCCCCGATGAGCGCTGAGCAGTTCTTC. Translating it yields CASSNHRWDSPMSAEQFF.

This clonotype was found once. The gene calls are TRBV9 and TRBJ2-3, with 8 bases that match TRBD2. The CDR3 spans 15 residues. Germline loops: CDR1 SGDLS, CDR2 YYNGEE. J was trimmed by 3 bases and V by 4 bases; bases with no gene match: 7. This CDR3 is CASSTSGGGTDTQYF. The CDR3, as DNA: TGTGCCAGCAGCACTAGCGGAGGAGGGACAGATACGCAGTATTTT.

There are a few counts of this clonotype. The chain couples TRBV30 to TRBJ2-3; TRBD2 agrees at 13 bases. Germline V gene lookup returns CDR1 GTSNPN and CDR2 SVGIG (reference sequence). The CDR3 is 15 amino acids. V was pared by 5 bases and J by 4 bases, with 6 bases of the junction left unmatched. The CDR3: CAWQSGTSGADTQYF. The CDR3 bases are TGTGCCTGGCAATCCGGGACTAGCGGGGCAGATACGCAGTATTTT.

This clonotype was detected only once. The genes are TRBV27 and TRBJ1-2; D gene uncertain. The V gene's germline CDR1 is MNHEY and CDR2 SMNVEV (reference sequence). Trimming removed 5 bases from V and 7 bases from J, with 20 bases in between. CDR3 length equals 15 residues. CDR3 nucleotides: TGTGCCAGCAGTGCCCTGGGAGGAGACTCGCTTGGCTACACCTTC. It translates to CASSALGGDSLGYTF.

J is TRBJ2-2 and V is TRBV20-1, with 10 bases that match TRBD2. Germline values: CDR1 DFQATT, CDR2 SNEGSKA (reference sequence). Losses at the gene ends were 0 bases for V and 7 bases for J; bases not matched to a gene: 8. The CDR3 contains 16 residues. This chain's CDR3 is CSARDRLAGEVGELFF. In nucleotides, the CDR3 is TGCAGTGCTAGAGATCGGCTAGCGGGAGAGGTCGGGGAGCTGTTTTTT.

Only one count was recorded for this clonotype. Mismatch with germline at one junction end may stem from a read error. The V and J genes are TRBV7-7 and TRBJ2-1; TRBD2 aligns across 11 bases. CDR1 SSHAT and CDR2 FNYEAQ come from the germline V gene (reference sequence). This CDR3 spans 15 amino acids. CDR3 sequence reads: CASSTGLADYNEQFF. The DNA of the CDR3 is TGTGCTAGCAGCACGGGACTAGCGGACTACAATGAGCAGTTCTTC.